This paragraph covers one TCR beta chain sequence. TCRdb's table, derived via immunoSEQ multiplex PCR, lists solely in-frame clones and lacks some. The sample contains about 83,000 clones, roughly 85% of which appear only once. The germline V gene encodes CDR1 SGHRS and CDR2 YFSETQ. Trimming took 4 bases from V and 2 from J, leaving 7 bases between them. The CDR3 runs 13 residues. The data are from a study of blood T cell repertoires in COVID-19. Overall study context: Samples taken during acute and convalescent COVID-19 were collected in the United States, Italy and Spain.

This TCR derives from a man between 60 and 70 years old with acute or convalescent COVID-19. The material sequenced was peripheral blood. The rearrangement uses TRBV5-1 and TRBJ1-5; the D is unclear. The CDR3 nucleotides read TGCGCCAGCAGCCCCGGGGGCAATCAGCCCCAGCATTTT. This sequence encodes CASSPGGNQPQHF.